The clone carrying this T cell receptor beta chain was detected only a few times. The antigen is undetermined. Other nucleotide sequences in the sample specify the same CDR3. Splitting the CD4+ cells yielded a CD45RA+ naive subset and a CD45RA-negative memory subset. This specimen belongs to a study of shared clonotypes between healthy human individuals. Trimming pared 2 bases from V and 3 bases from J, leaving 8 bases between. Looked up from germline, CDR1 is MNHNS and CDR2 is SASEGT. CDR3 length: 14 amino acids. Overall study findings and caveats: Genetic and exposure-history diversity was limited by the small donor number. Measured sharing among donors was expected to vary with sequencing depth.

Sorted-subset replicate PCRs used 150 to 200 ng DNA, 30,000 or so T cell genomes. Method: immunoSEQ multiplex PCR; TCRdb's copy keeps in-frame clones and lacks some. The table shows around 700,000 clones, with 55% to 85% occurring only once. The sequenced sample consisted of memory CD4+ T cells sorted from blood. The sample's subset: CD45RA-negative fraction. The clonotype was recovered from a woman in her thirties in good health. The chain joins TRBV6-1 to TRBJ1-5, with D perhaps matching TRBD1 (5 bases). The CDR3 is CASSESGNNQPQHF. In nucleotides, the CDR3 is TGTGCCAGCAGTGAATCAGGGAACAATCAGCCCCAGCATTTT.